This T cell receptor beta chain derives from a study of identical twins. V was trimmed by 1 base and J by 2 bases, leaving 11 bases between them. The length of the CDR3 is 15 residues. All donors were healthy Caucasians. General study results and limits: Abundant beta clonotypes from cord blood had fewer insertions, unlike memory repertoires, which showed none. When twins shared out-of-frame alpha sequences, those sequences had excess low generation probability.

MiXCR, run by TCRdb on the 5' RACE reads, gives a single entry per CDR3 protein. The sample holds around 250,000 distinct CDR3 sequences, 6.5% seen once. With regard to this clonotype: Antigen specificity is unknown.

The same sample was also used in a study of T cells expressing NK-cell markers. That work adds: In about six donors, dominant CD3+CD56+NKG2C+ clones formed about 1.0-7.0% of CD8+ cells.

This clonotype was obtained from a woman between 18 and 29 years old in good health. V and J are TRBV12-3 or TRBV12-4 and TRBJ2-5; D may match TRBD1 or TRBD2 (5 bases each). Sample: CD8+ T cells sorted from blood. The CDR3 spells CASSLVGASQETQYF. Written as DNA, the CDR3 is TGTGCCAGCAGTTTAGTCGGGGCCAGTCAAGAGACCCAGTACTTC.